The entry below gives a single T cell receptor (beta chain) sequence along with its context. The antigen remains unidentified. This specimen comes from a study of T cells expressing NK-cell markers. Across the whole study: CD3+CD56+NKG2C+, CD3+CD56+NKG2C- and CD3+CD56-NKG2C+ T cells, once sorted, supplied the TCR beta repertoires. HCMV serostatus: most of the eight sequenced donors positive, one negative.

The cDNA for TCR beta came from 5'RACE template switching with UMIs. TCRdb re-called the 5' RACE reads; one entry per CDR3 protein, DNA not given. Found here are around 380,000 distinct CDR3 sequences; the top ten clones hold around 10%. Study conclusions and caveats: Dominance of the CD3+CD56-NKG2C+ fraction by these clonotypes also held in several donors.

The length of the CDR3 is 17 residues. Germline V gives CDR1 SGHKS, CDR2 YYEKEE (reference sequence). This clonotype was sampled from a woman aged 50 to 60 in good health. This chain links TRBV5-5 with TRBJ2-5; TCRdb selects TRBD1, and the lack of DNA leaves this call unchecked. The specimen was blood T cells: a sorted CD56 or NKG2C T cell subset, CD4+ or CD8+ T cells, or bulk PBMC T cells (not recorded which). CDR3 sequence: CASSPGEGGANRETQYF.